This TCR beta chain was retrieved from a study of T cell responses to AZD1222 COVID-19 vaccine. The study, taken as a whole, reports: Most donors were white British, females outnumbered males, and clonal diversity was possibly underestimated. Vaccine-associated CD4 TCRs ranged over spike, dominating at 160-218 and 743-854.

Repertoires were generated with immunoSEQ multiplex PCR, while TCRdb's copy carries only in-frame clones and drops some. The table lists under 110,000 clones, roughly 91% of them singletons. Notes on this clone: Its specificity is not known.

This CDR3 has 15 amino acids. CDR1 is SGHTA, CDR2 FQGNSA, per germline. V lost 3 bases and J lost 2; bases outside the gene matches: 5. The source was peripheral blood, collected 28 days after the second AZD1222 dose. The source is an adult who received the AZD1222 COVID-19 vaccine. V gene TRBV7-2 combines with J gene TRBJ2-7, with 9 bases matching TRBD1. The CDR3 region is CASSFRDRATYEQYF. The CDR3 nucleotides are TGTGCCAGCAGCTTTCGGGACAGGGCTACCTACGAGCAGTACTTC.